This T cell receptor beta chain is drawn from a study of blood T cell repertoires in COVID-19. Study-level background: Sources were T cells, B-cell-depleted T cells, or PBMCs; the material itself was cDNA or gDNA.

The Seattle patients, enrolled during active infection, were followed longitudinally. Authors' processing steps: Reference gene primer amplification gave nucleated cell count estimates. The assay was immunoSEQ multiplex PCR, and TCRdb's table has in-frame clones only and misses some. Clonal size and the V and J genes are those of that table, whereas D and trimming came from the DNA. The sample contains 120,000 to 150,000 clones, about 88% of which appear only once. The CDR3 consists of 16 residues. With 0 bases removed from V and 0 bases from J, the gap between germline ends came to 7 bases. Germline CDR1 is SGDLS and CDR2 is YYNGEE.

The chain combines TRBV9 with TRBJ2-6; D is uncertain. The sequence was collected from a human donor with COVID-19, enrolled during active disease. The donor label of this sample is uncertain. The sequencing input was peripheral blood. Here the CDR3 reads CASSVGVYSGANVLTF. The DNA of the CDR3 is TGTGCCAGCAGCGTAGGTGTCTACTCTGGGGCCAACGTCCTGACTTTC.